The source of this T cell receptor (beta chain) is a study of blood T cell repertoires in COVID-19. Study information: Acute and convalescent COVID-19 specimens originated in the United States, Italy and Spain. T cells, B-cell-depleted T cells, or PBMCs supplied cDNA or gDNA.

V gave up 4 bases and J gave up 1 base; unmatched junction bases: 6. Germline CDR1 LGHNA, CDR2 YNFKEQ. The CDR3 is 19 amino acids. In the original processing: Amplification from reference gene primers served as the basis for estimated nucleated cell counts. Only in-frame clones appear in the TCRdb table, and some are missing; sequencing was by immunoSEQ multiplex PCR. V, J and clone size derive from that table, while D and trimming were established from the DNA sequence. The sample includes around 130,000 clones, approximately 84% of them seen just once. The genes are TRBV4-2 and TRBJ2-2; TRBD2 matches at 16 bases. The sequenced sample consisted of peripheral blood. This TCR was recovered from a woman older than 75 with acute or convalescent COVID-19. The CDR3 DNA reads TGTGCCAGCAGCCCCCTCGGGACTAGCGGGGGGGGGAACACCGGGGAGCTGTTTTTT. This gives the protein CASSPLGTSGGGNTGELFF.